The present entry profiles one TCR beta chain with its context. TCRdb's table, derived via immunoSEQ multiplex PCR, lists solely in-frame clones and lacks some. The profile shows some 47,000 clones, 80% to 90% of them singletons. This sample stems from a study of T cell changes during pregnancy in multiple sclerosis. Germline V gives CDR1 LGHNA, CDR2 YNFKEQ. The V gene end was trimmed by 0 bases and the J gene end by 7 bases; junction bases not matched to a gene: 8. The CDR3 contains 16 residues. The starting material was CD8+ T cells from peripheral blood mononuclear cells, obtained in the second trimester of pregnancy. The chain joins TRBV4-2 to TRBJ2-2, with 7 positions matching TRBD2. The receptor's source is a female donor with multiple sclerosis, enrolled in a pregnancy study. The CDR3 loop is CASSQDLGREGGELFF. The CDR3 region has the DNA TGTGCCAGCAGCCAAGATCTCGGCAGGGAGGGCGGGGAGCTGTTTTTT.